This TCR beta chain was identified during a study of blood T cell repertoires in COVID-19. Study summary: There were acute and convalescent COVID-19 samples, and they came from the United States, Italy and Spain. Sources were T cells, B-cell-depleted T cells, or PBMCs; the material itself was cDNA or gDNA.

CDR1 is LNHDA, CDR2 SQIVND, per germline (reference sequence). The J segment lost 0 bases and the V segment lost 10 bases, leaving 5 bases of the junction unmatched. The CDR3 length is 14 residues. In the authors' workflow: Reference gene primers were amplified, and this amplification served to estimate nucleated cell counts. TCRdb keeps only in-frame clones here, not all; method: immunoSEQ multiplex PCR. V, J and clone size are those of that table, while D and trimming were read from the DNA. The data show about 150,000 clones, about 88% seen once. Seattle patients were enrolled while actively infected and followed longitudinally.

The sequence derives from a woman aged 55-75 years with COVID-19, enrolled during active disease. Sequenced: peripheral blood. The chain joins TRBV19 to TRBJ2-1, with TRBD2 matching over 8 bases. In nucleotides, the CDR3 is TGTGCCACTTTTAGCGGGGACTCCTACAATGAGCAGTTCTTC. Translation: CATFSGDSYNEQFF.